This T cell receptor (beta chain) derives from a study of blood T cell repertoires in COVID-19. Profiled with immunoSEQ multiplex PCR; TCRdb holds only in-frame clones, not every one. In the table there are some 110,000 clones, over 75% of which are singletons. The CDR3 is made up of 15 amino acids. Germline CDR1 reads SGHTA; CDR2 reads FQGNSA. With V trimmed by 5 bases and J by 2 bases, 6 bases remained unmatched. The chain has TRBV7-2 and TRBJ2-1, with 7 bases fitting TRBD1. This clonotype originated in a man aged 45-60 years with acute or convalescent COVID-19. Material: peripheral blood. The CDR3 nucleotides are TGTGCCAGCAGCACAACAGGGGTTCCCTACAATGAGCAGTTCTTC. Protein sequence: CASSTTGVPYNEQFF.